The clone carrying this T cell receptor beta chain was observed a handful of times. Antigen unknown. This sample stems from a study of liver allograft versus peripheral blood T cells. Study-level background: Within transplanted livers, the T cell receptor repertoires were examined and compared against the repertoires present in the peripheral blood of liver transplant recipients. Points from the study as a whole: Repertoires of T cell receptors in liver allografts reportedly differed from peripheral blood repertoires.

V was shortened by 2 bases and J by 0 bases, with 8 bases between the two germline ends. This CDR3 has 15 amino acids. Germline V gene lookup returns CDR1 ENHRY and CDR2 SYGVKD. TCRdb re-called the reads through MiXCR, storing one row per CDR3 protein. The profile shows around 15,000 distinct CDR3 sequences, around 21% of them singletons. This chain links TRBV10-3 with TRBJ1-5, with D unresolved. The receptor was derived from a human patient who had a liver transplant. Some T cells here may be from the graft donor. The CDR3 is CAISERGDSNQPQHF. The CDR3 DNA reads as TGTGCCATCAGTGAGAGAGGAGATAGCAATCAGCCCCAGCATTTT.